This T cell receptor (beta chain) was sequenced for a study of cytomegalovirus exposure and HLA in healthy donors (dated by TCRdb to the late 2010s). For the wider study: In an earlier analysis of under 750 of the donors, 276 Gb of sequence data and some 100 million unique TCR beta sequences from about 190 million T cells were reported. A separate validation cohort of 100 to 150 different subjects was used in addition to the 666-subject first cohort. The aim of the study was to test whether cataloging public T cell receptors could identify signatures of past pathogen exposure. The number of donors typed differed by locus, with 629-630 for A, B, C, DRB1 and DQB1, over 500 for DQA1, 606 for DPA1, and some 450 for DPB1. Donor age, sex, ethnicity and CMV serostatus were compiled together with the repertoire data. Rather than drawing on any new phenotypic data, the later analysis identified candidate immune exposures from TCR beta sequences and the way those sequences occurred across donors. Four or five DR-DQ haplotypes were handled as single units for association and clustering because linkage in the cohort was strong. Both class I and class II loci were covered by HLA typing, at four-digit resolution. Every repertoire in the discovery cohort had been generated on one and the same sequencing platform. An early release that covered more than 550 HLA-typed donors contained around 330 gigabases of sequencing data and tens of millions of unique TCR sequences. To decide whether each TCR beta V gene segment behaved as functional or pseudogenic, an earlier analysis of approximately 620 of the donors relied on high-throughput TCR beta sequencing. Of the roughly 400 genotyped donors, over 80% were placed in the genetic ancestry cluster associated with self-reported Caucasian donors. The study combined high-throughput TCR immunosequencing, statistical association of individual TCRs with disease status, and machine learning to predict cytomegalovirus infection status. In a later analysis, previously published TCR beta repertoires from several hundred donors were re-analyzed and high-resolution HLA genotyping was added so that TCR occurrence patterns could be studied. A later genetic analysis took genome-wide SNP genotypes for about three fifths of the 666 donors and used that subset as a discovery cohort. Across approximately 420 genotyped donors of the cohort, an average of about 250,000 unique TCR beta nucleotide sequences per donor were sequenced, and 15% to 20% of those sequences were non-productive. The study used immunosequencing to profile the T cell repertoires of 670 or so subjects and linked those repertoires to cytomegalovirus serostatus.

For this clone: What this receptor recognizes is not known. Base-call qualities are not available, and no considerably larger clone is one nucleotide away.

The cohort comprised 670 or so healthy bone marrow donors. Cohort members were all nominally healthy when sampled, although unrecorded immune exposures were likely present. The donor was CMV seronegative and belonged to the group of several hundred seronegative cohort members. A peripheral blood sample was provided by each donor, and peripheral blood mononuclear cells were used for TCR beta sequencing. The Qiagen DNeasy Blood Extraction Kit was used to extract genomic DNA from the blood cell samples. As encoded in the germline V gene, CDR1 is MNHEY while CDR2 is SVGAGI. V is pared back by 10 bases and J by 7 bases, with 21 bases lying between the germline termini. The CDR3 measures 14 amino acids from cysteine to phenylalanine. CDR3 DNA only is kept here, 42 bases in frame from base 1. The receptor library was made with the immunoSEQ multiplex PCR assay. For the multiplex PCR, a mixture combining 60 forward primers for TCR Vbeta segments and 13 reverse primers for TCR Jbeta segments was used. The CDR3 region of rearranged TCR beta genes was amplified from genomic DNA by a multiplex PCR assay. The amplified TCR beta libraries were sequenced on the Illumina HiSeq System as 87-base-pair reads. The authors' analysis ran thus. A later analysis tallied 75 million to 85 million unique TCR beta chains across the 550 to 850 repertoires, and some 10 million of those chains were shared by two or more donors. To remove PCR and sequencing errors, raw reads were error-corrected and collapsed into unique sequences using a nearest-neighbor algorithm that merged closely related sequences. CDR3 sequences were aligned to IMGT reference sequences to assign V, D and J gene segments. For a sequence to be retained, a match of at least six nucleotides was required to both a V gene segment and a J gene segment. Rearrangements were called productive when the CDR3 lacked stop codons and stayed in frame with V and J; all others were non-productive. Following IMGT convention, CDR3 was defined as the stretch from the second conserved V-encoded cysteine up to the conserved J-encoded phenylalanine. In an earlier analysis of 550 to 650 of the donors, sequences lacking an unambiguous match to a single V gene segment were excluded. An earlier analysis of fewer than 750 of the donors called V segments functional above 56.7% productive rearrangements and segregating when the between-donor standard deviation exceeded 5%. A statistical classification framework was built to diagnose cytomegalovirus status from the catalog of TCR beta chain sequences. In a later analysis, V and J genes were assigned by comparing TCR nucleotide sequences against IMGT/GENE-DB human TR gene sequences. Using the TCRdist pipeline, a later analysis assigned CDR3 sequences along with most-parsimonious VDJ recombination scenarios. A later analysis defined each TCR beta chain by its CDR3 amino acid sequence plus V-gene family, and excluded reads lacking a unique V-gene family. To address suspected cross-contamination and a sequencing artifact, a later analysis removed around 600 highly shared, low-generation-probability nucleotide sequences. In a later analysis, a clonal expansion index for each public chain was calculated from normalized within-repertoire ranks of inferred template counts. Generation probabilities in a later analysis came from a VDJ recombination model fitted to out-of-frame rearrangements, and those results were checked against IGoR. Hypergeometric tests were used in a later analysis to score TCR-TCR, TCR-HLA and TCR-CMV co-occurrence, with a repertoire-size bias correction applied to the TCR pairs. In a later analysis, false discovery rates were estimated by permuting HLA or CMV assignments 20 times. In a later analysis, co-occurring TCRs were grouped using DBSCAN, with TCRdist sequence similarity added in when clustering inside HLA-allele-positive subsets. Repertoires with fewer than 30,000 or more than 120,000 public chains were left out of co-occurrence clustering, as were about five repertoires with anomalous nucleotide sharing. In TCRdb, the immuneACCESS table is reduced to in-frame sequences with V and J assigned. These tables do not hold every clone; where another copy was compared, an unresolved V gene accounts for under half, and the others remain unexplained. Clone size and V and J calls were adopted from that table, with D and trimming inferred from the DNA. This sample is represented by fewer than 110,000 clones; roughly 70% of them were singletons. Together, the top ten hold 8% to 13% of the sample.

The paper's findings and limits, for the study overall: A further reported finding was that TCR beta sequences accurately predicted the HLA-A and HLA-B alleles for most subjects in the first cohort. At a false discovery rate of 0.05, a later analysis linked 16,951 TCR beta sequences to specific HLA alleles. Because the 87-base-pair reads could not distinguish some IMGT-functional V segments, including TRBV6-2 and TRBV6-3, those segments were excluded. Three of the identified cytomegalovirus-associated TCR beta chains were confirmed in vitro to be specific for cytomegalovirus antigens. While some public TCRs were present in many individuals, most TCR sequences turned up only very rarely across donors. In a later analysis, TCR association rates were found to vary across HLA loci, with the most associated TCRs seen for DRB1 alleles and the fewest for HLA-C alleles. The cohort was sequenced for TCR beta chains only, and without alpha or paired-chain data the features that could be detected were limited. A later analysis found that HLA-associated TCR beta chains were more clonally expanded and had lower generation probabilities than equally common non-associated chains. In an earlier analysis of more than 500 of the donors, most TCR beta V segments appeared in productive rearrangements about 90% or about 30% of the time, broadly matching IMGT annotations. Roughly uniform sequencing depth across donors was assumed in presence/absence analyses, although this assumption may not hold. It was suggested by the authors that the approach could potentially be generalized to other disease states and immunological phenotypes. Compared with the approximately 670-donor mean, donors in an Asian-associated ancestry cluster had fewer N-insertions in productive TCRs, according to a later genetic analysis. Several of the top co-occurrence clusters appeared to be linked to parvovirus B19, influenza, CMV and Epstein-Barr virus, according to a later analysis. Correlated functional status among segregating V segments might be attributable to linkage disequilibrium, but an unknown experimental factor could not be ruled out. Because HLA typing was unavailable for some donors at each locus, only the typed subset was used in association tests. In the study, some 180 TCR beta chains were listed as associated with cytomegalovirus. In a later analysis, most CMV-associated TCR beta chains were found to appear HLA-restricted, with HLA associations seemingly driven largely by CMV exposure. A group of highly shared sequence variants was considered likely to be a technical artifact of the sequencing pipeline. Cytomegalovirus status was reported to be diagnosed by the classifier with high specificity and sensitivity in both the original and validation cohorts. Immune exposure information for the cohort was limited to CMV serostatus. When HLA alleles, especially DR and DQ, strongly co-occurred, TCR associations were difficult to assign to individual alleles. The earlier analysis of approximately 540 of the donors excluded about 16 rarely observed V segments, including chromosome 9 orphons, because counts were too low. A later genetic analysis associated a missense DCLRE1C variant with V-gene and J-gene trimming of TCR beta chains, and an independent cohort replicated the association.

The sequence links TRBV6-5 to TRBJ2-3; the D gene is perhaps TRBD2, from 6 matching bases. The sequenced material came from PBMCs. This clonotype was sampled from a man aged 45 to 65 in good health and CMV-seronegative. The bases read TGTGCCACCCAGTCCGGGAGTGGGTCAAATACGCAGTATTTT. It translates to CATQSGSGSNTQYF.